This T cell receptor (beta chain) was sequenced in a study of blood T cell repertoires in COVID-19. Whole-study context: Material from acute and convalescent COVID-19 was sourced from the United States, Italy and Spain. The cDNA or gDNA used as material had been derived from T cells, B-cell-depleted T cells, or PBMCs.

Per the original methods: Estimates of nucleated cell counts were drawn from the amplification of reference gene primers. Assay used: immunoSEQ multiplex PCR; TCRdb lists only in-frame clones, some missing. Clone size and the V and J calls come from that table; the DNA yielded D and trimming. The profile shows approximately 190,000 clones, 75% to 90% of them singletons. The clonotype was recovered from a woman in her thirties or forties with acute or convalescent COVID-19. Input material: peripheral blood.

Here the CDR3 reads CASSSPHRTGSNEKLFF. CDR3 nucleotides: TGTGCCAGCAGTTCCCCCCATCGGACAGGGTCCAATGAAAAACTGTTTTTT. The V call is TRBV28, the J call TRBJ1-4; 8 nucleotides agree with TRBD1. With 4 bases clipped from V and 5 bases from J, the junction kept 12 bases outside the gene matches. The CDR3 is 17 residues long. The germline V gene has CDR1 MDHEN and CDR2 SYDVKM.